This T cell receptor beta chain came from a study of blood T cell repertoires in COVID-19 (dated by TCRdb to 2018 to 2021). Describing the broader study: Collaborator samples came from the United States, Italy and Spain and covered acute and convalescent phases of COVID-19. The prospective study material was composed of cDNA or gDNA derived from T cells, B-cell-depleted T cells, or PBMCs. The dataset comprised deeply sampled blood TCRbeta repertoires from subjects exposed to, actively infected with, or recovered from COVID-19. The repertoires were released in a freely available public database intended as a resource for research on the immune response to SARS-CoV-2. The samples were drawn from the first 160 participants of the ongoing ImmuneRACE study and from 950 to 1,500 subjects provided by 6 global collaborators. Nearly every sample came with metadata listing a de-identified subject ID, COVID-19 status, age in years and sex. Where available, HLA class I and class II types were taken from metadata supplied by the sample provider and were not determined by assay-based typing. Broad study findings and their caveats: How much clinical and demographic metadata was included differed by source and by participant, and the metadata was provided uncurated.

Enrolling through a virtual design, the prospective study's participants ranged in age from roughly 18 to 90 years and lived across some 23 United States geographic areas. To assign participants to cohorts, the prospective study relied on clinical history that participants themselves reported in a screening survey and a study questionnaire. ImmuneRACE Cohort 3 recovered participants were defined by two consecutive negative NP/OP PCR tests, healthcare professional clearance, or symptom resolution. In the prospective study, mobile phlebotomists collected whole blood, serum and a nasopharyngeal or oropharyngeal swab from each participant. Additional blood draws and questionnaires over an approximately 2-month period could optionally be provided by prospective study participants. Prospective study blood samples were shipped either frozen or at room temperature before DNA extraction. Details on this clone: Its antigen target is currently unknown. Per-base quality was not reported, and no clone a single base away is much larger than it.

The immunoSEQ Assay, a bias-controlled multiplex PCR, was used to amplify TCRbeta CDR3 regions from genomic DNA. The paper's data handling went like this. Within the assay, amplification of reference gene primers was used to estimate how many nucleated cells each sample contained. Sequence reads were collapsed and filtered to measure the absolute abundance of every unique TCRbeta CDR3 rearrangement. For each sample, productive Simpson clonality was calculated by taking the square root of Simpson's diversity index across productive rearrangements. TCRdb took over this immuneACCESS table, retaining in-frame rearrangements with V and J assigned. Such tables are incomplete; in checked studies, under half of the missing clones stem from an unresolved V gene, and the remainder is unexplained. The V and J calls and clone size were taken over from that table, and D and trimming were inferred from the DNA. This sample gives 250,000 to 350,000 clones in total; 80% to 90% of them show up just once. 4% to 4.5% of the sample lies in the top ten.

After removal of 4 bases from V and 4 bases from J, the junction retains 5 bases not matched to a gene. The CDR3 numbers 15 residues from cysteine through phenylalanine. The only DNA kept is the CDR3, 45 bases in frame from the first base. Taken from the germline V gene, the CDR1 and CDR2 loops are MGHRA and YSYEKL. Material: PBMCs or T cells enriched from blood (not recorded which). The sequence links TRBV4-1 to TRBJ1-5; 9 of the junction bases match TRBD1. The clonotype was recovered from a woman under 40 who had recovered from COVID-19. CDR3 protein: CASSPAGQGNQPQHF. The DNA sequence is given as TGCGCCAGCAGCCCAGCAGGACAGGGGAATCAGCCCCAGCATTTT.